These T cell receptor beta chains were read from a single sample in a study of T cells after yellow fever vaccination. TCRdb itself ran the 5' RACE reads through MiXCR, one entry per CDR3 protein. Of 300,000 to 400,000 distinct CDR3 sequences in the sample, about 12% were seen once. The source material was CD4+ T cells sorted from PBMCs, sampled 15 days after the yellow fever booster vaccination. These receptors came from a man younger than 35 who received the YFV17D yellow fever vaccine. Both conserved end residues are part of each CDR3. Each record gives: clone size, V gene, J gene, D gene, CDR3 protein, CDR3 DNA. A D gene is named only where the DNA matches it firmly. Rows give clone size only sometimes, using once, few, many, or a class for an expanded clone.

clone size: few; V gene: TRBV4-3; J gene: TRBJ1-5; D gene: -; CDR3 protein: CASSPGHLSNQPQHF; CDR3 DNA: TGCGCCAGCAGCCCGGGACACCTGAGCAATCAGCCCCAGCATTTT
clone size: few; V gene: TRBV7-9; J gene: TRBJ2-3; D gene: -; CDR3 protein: CASSWDPRTQYF; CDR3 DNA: TGTGCCAGCAGCTGGGACCCCCGAACGCAGTATTTT
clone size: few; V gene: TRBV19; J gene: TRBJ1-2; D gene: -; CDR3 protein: CASSIFPQGYGYTF; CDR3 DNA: TGTGCCAGTAGTATCTTCCCGCAGGGATACGGCTACACCTTC
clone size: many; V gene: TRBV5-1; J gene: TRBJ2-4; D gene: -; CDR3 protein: CASSPQVGKTQYF; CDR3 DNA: TGCGCCAGCAGCCCTCAAGTTGGGAAGACTCAGTACTTC
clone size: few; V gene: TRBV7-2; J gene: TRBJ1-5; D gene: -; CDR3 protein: CASSRSTRGQPQHF; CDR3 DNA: TGTGCCAGCAGCAGAAGTACGAGGGGACAGCCCCAGCATTTT
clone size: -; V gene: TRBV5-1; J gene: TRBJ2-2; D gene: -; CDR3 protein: CASSLDGENTGELFF; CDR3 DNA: TGCGCCAGCAGCTTGGACGGGGAGAACACCGGGGAGCTGTTTTTT
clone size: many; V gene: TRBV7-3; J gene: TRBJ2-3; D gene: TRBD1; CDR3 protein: CASSLGGQGADTQYF; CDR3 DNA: TGTGCCAGCAGCTTAGGGGGACAGGGGGCAGATACGCAGTATTTT
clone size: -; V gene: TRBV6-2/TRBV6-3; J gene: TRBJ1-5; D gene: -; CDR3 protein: CASSFRGRQPQHF; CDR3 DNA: TGTGCCAGCAGTTTCCGGGGGCGACAGCCCCAGCATTTT
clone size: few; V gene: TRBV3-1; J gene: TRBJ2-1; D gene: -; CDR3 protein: CASSQDRAPSGQFF; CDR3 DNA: TGTGCCAGCAGCCAAGATAGAGCCCCAAGTGGGCAGTTCTTC
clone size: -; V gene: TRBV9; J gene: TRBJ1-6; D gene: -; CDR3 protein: CASSVAQSANSPLHF; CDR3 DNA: TGTGCCAGCAGCGTAGCCCAGTCAGCTAATTCACCCCTCCACTTT
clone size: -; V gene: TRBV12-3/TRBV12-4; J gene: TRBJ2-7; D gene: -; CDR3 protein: CASSSTYVAYEQYF; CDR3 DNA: TGTGCCAGCAGTTCGACCTATGTGGCCTACGAGCAGTACTTC
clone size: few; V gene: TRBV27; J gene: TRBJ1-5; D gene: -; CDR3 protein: CASSLTGHGEPQHF; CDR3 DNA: TGTGCCAGCAGTTTAACGGGCCACGGGGAGCCCCAGCATTTT
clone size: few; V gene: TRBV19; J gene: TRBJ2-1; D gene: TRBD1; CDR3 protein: CASDRGTSSYNEQFF; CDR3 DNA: TGTGCCAGCGACAGGGGGACGAGCTCCTACAATGAGCAGTTCTTC
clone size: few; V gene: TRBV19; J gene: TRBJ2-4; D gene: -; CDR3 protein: CASMDSLAKNIQYF; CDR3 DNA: TGTGCCAGTATGGACAGTTTAGCCAAAAACATTCAGTACTTC
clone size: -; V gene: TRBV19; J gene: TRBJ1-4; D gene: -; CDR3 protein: CASSITWPNEKLFF; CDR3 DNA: TGTGCCAGTAGTATTACATGGCCGAATGAAAAACTGTTTTTT
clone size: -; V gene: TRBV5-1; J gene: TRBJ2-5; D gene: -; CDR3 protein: CASSLGRGSGETQYF; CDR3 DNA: TGCGCCAGCAGCTTGGGACGGGGGAGCGGAGAGACCCAGTACTTC
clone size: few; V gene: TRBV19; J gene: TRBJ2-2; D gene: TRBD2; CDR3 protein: CASSAQAGGDTGELFF; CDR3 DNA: TGTGCCAGTAGTGCTCAAGCGGGGGGAGACACCGGGGAGCTGTTTTTT
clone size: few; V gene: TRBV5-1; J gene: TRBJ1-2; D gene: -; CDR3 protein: CASSLDRYGYTF; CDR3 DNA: TGCGCCAGCAGCTTGGATCGGTATGGCTACACCTTC
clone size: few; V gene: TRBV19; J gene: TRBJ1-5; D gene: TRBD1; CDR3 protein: CASSIRWATGGEGNQPQHF; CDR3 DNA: TGTGCCAGTAGTATACGGTGGGCTACAGGGGGCGAGGGCAATCAGCCCCAGCATTTT
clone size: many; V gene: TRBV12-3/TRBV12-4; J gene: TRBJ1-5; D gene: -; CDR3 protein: CASRAGDEFGQPQHF; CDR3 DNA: TGTGCCAGCAGGGCCGGAGATGAATTTGGTCAGCCCCAGCATTTT
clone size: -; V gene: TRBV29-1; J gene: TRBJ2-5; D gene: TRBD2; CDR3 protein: CSVASGGQETQYF; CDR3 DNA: TGCAGCGTTGCTAGCGGGGGGCAAGAGACCCAGTACTTC
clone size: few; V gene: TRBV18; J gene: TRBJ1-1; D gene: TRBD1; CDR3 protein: CASSYGQGLVSEAFF; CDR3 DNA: TGTGCCAGCTCATATGGACAGGGTTTAGTGTCTGAAGCTTTCTTT
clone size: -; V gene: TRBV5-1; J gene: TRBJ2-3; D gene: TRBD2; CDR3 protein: CASSPLGLAGGPGAQYF; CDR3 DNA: TGCGCCAGCAGCCCCCTGGGACTAGCGGGGGGTCCCGGAGCGCAGTATTTT
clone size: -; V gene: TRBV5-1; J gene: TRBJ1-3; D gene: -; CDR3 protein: CASSWWGPGNTIYF; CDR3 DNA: TGCGCCAGCAGCTGGTGGGGGCCTGGAAACACCATATATTTT
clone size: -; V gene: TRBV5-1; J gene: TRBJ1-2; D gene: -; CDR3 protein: CASSPQGTGGYTF; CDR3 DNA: TGCGCCAGCAGCCCACAGGGAACCGGTGGCTACACCTTC
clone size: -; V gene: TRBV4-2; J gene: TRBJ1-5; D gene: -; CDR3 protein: CASSQDHGGGGQPQHF; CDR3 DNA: TGTGCCAGCAGCCAAGATCACGGGGGTGGAGGACAGCCCCAGCATTTT
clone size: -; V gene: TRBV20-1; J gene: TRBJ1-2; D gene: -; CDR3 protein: CSARGGYGYTF; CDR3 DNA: TGCAGTGCTAGGGGGGGGTATGGCTACACCTTC
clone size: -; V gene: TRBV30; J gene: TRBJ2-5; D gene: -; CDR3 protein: CAWSDSNPGTQYF; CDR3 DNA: TGTGCCTGGAGTGACTCGAACCCAGGGACCCAGTACTTC
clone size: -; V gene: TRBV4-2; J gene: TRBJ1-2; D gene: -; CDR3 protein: CASSQDGGGQVGGYTF; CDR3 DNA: TGTGCCAGCAGCCAAGATGGAGGAGGGCAGGTGGGGGGCTACACCTTC
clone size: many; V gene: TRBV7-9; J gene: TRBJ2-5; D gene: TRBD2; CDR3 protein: CASSLFGGQETQYF; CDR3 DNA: TGTGCCAGCAGCTTATTCGGGGGGCAAGAGACCCAGTACTTC
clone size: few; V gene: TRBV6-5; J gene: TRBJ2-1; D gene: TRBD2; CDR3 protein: CASSYRGGSSYNEQFF; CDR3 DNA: TGTGCCAGCAGTTACCGCGGGGGGAGCTCCTACAATGAGCAGTTCTTC
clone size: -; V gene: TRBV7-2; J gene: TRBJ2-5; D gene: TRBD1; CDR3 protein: CASTVDRVGETQYF; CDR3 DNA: TGTGCCAGCACCGTAGACAGGGTGGGGGAGACCCAGTACTTC
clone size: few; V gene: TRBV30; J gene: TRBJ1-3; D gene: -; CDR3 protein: CAWGTSFSGNTIYF; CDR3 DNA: TGTGCCTGGGGGACGTCCTTCTCTGGAAACACCATATATTTT
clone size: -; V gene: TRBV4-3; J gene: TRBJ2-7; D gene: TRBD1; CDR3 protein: CASSQVRGGARSFHEQYF; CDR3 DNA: TGCGCCAGCAGCCAAGTTAGAGGGGGCGCAAGGTCGTTCCACGAGCAGTACTTC
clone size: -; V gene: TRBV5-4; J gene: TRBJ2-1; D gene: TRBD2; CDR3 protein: CASSLPGTSVEQFF; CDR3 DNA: TGTGCCAGCAGCTTGCCCGGGACTAGCGTTGAGCAGTTCTTC
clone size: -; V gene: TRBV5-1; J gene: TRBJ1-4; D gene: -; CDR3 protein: CASSFDITIEKLFF; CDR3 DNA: TGCGCCAGCAGCTTTGACATTACGATCGAAAAACTGTTTTTT
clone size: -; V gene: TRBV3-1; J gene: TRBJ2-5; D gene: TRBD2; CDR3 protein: CASSLRLAGEEETQYF; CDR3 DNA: TGTGCCAGCAGCCTCCGACTAGCGGGGGAAGAAGAGACCCAGTACTTC
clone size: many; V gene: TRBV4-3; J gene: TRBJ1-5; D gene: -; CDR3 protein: CASSQESRDQPQHF; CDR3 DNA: TGCGCCAGCAGCCAAGAGAGTCGGGATCAGCCCCAGCATTTT
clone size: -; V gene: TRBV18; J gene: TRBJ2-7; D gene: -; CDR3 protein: CASSPREREQYF; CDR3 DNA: TGTGCCAGCTCACCCAGGGAACGCGAGCAGTACTTC